This TCR beta chain is from a study of cytomegalovirus exposure and HLA in healthy donors. Study background: In a later analysis, the 100 to 150 validation repertoires were reported to have used the same platform as the approximately 700 first-cohort repertoires.

Produced via immunoSEQ multiplex PCR; TCRdb's table is partial and in-frame only. The sample includes 250,000 to 300,000 clones, just over 85% of them seen just once. Separate from the approximately 670-subject first cohort, the approximately 130-subject validation cohort was the one that the donors belonged to. The length of the CDR3 is 15 residues. Germline lookup yields CDR1 MGHRA and CDR2 YSYEKL. The V and J ends lost 3 bases and 6 bases respectively, with 15 bases between them. The count of this clone is one. The chain couples TRBV4-1 to TRBJ1-5; D is uncertain. The receptor's source is a woman aged 18-29 years in good health and CMV-seronegative. Sequences were obtained from PBMCs. The CDR3 DNA is TGCGCCAGCAGCCAGGCCGGGAGCGGCAGTCAGCCCCAGCATTTT. It yields the protein CASSQAGSGSQPQHF.